The 32 T cell receptor beta chains reported below all come from one sample, sequenced in a study of patients and donors after allogeneic stem cell transplantation. TCRdb reanalysed the RT-PCR reads using MiXCR and keeps one entry per CDR3 protein. The profile shows about 410,000 distinct CDR3 sequences, 16% of them singletons. The sequenced sample consisted of blood, either unsorted or a sorted T cell fraction (not recorded which). Every receptor here comes from a human donor who was either an allogeneic HSCT recipient or a stem cell or donor lymphocyte infusion donor (not recorded which). It is not recorded whose cells these are; they may come from a transplant donor.

This clonotype has more than one count but fewer than ten. The chain combines TRBV7-2 with TRBJ1-6, with D possibly TRBD1 on 5 matching bases. CDR1 and CDR2 (germline): SGHTA, FQGNSA. CDR3 length: 14 amino acids. V dropped 3 bases and J dropped 10 bases, with 13 bases sitting between them. CDR3 in amino acids: CASSLGDPISPLHF. The CDR3 coding sequence is TGTGCCAGCAGCTTGGGGGACCCCATCTCACCCCTCCACTTT.

V is TRBV5-1 and J is TRBJ2-1; TRBD2 aligns across 8 bases. Losses at the gene ends were 1 base for V and 5 bases for J; bases not matched to a gene: 5. Germline V gene sequence: CDR1 SGHRS, CDR2 YFSETQ. The CDR3 consists of 15 residues. The CDR3 DNA reads as TGCGCCAGCAGCTTGCTTGCTAGCGGGCACAATGAGCAGTTCTTC. Its protein product is CASSLLASGHNEQFF.

This clonotype turned up a few times. The rearrangement uses TRBV11-2 and TRBJ2-7, with a weak D call TRBD1 (6 bases). The CDR3 totals 15 residues. CDR1 and CDR2 (germline): SGHAT, FQNNGV. Deletions cut 7 bases from V and 7 bases from J, with 23 bases between. For the CDR3, the DNA is TGTGCCAGCACCAGGACAGCTTGGAGTTCAGGGGAGCAGTACTTC. Amino acids: CASTRTAWSSGEQYF. Supplemented by reference TRBV11-2 and TRBJ2-7, the full variable domain reads EAGVAQSPRYKIIEKRQSVAFWCNPISGHATLYWYQQILGQGPKLLIQFQNNGVVDDSQLPKDRFSAERLKGVDSTLKIQPAKLEDSAVYLCASTRTAWSSGEQYFGPGTRLTVT.

This clonotype was seen at least ten times. The V gene is TRBV27, the J gene TRBJ2-6, with D perhaps TRBD1 (6 bases). Trimming cost V 5 bases and J 0 bases, with 23 bases left between them. The length of the CDR3 is 20 residues. Germline CDR1 is MNHEY and CDR2 is SMNVEV (reference sequence). Here the CDR3 reads CASSLRQGGRYISGANVLTF. The DNA for the CDR3 is TGTGCCAGCAGTCTACGACAAGGGGGAAGATATATCTCTGGGGCCAACGTCCTGACTTTC.

The rearrangement joins TRBV4-3 to TRBJ2-5; 8 nucleotides line up with TRBD2. The germline CDR1 and CDR2 sequences are LGHNA and YSLEER. V shed 1 base, J shed 2 bases, and the junction held 3 bases outside the gene matches. This CDR3 has 15 amino acids. Written as DNA, the CDR3 is TGCGCCAGCAGCCAAGTCCAGCGGGGGCAAGAGACCCAGTACTTC. Translation: CASSQVQRGQETQYF.

This chain connects TRBV12-5 to TRBJ2-7, with TRBD2 identical over 13 bases. The CDR3 has 17 amino acids. CDR1 and CDR2 from the germline V gene are LGHNT and FRNRAP. V shed 1 base and J 0 bases; nucleotides not matched to a gene: 3. CDR3 DNA: TGTGCTAGTGGTTTGGCTGGGACTAGCGGGATCTCCTACGAGCAGTACTTC. Translated: CASGLAGTSGISYEQYF.

This chain uses TRBV11-2 with TRBJ2-1; 9 nucleotides line up with TRBD2. The V segment lost 6 bases and the J segment 7 bases; nucleotides outside the gene matches: 10. Germline V CDR1 and CDR2: SGHAT, FQNNGV. The CDR3 runs to 15 residues. The CDR3 DNA is TGTGCCAGCAGACCCTTAGCGGGAGTAGGGAATGAGCAGTTCTTC. Translated, it gives CASRPLAGVGNEQFF. Complete variable domain (other parts from reference TRBV11-2 and TRBJ2-1): EAGVAQSPRYKIIEKRQSVAFWCNPISGHATLYWYQQILGQGPKLLIQFQNNGVVDDSQLPKDRFSAERLKGVDSTLKIQPAKLEDSAVYLCASRPLAGVGNEQFFGPGTRLTVL.

This clonotype came up a few times. The V gene is TRBV27, the J gene TRBJ2-1; D is ambiguous. Germline values: CDR1 MNHEY, CDR2 SMNVEV (reference sequence). The CDR3 covers 15 residues. Trimming took 3 bases from V and 5 from J, leaving 14 bases between them. In nucleotides, the CDR3 is TGTGCCAGCAGTTTTGACCTCCCCTCGAACAATGAGCAGTTCTTC. It codes for CASSFDLPSNNEQFF.

The V gene is TRBV9, the J gene TRBJ1-1; D perhaps matches TRBD1 (5 bases). Germline values: CDR1 SGDLS, CDR2 YYNGEE. CDR3 length equals 15 residues. V was pared by 3 bases and J by 0 bases, with 12 bases between. The CDR3 coding sequence is TGTGCCAGCAGCGCATACCGGGGGATGAACACTGAAGCTTTCTTT. Protein sequence: CASSAYRGMNTEAFF.

This clonotype was detected a few times. The chain combines TRBV9 with TRBJ2-1; unclear D gene. V lost 3 bases, J lost 5 bases, and 15 bases lay in between. The CDR3 has 15 amino acids. Germline V CDR1 and CDR2: SGDLS, YYNGEE. The CDR3 reads CASSASAAHHNEQFF. CDR3 in DNA: TGTGCCAGCAGCGCGAGCGCGGCCCACCACAATGAGCAGTTCTTC.

This clonotype has a handful of counts. V is TRBV12-3 or TRBV12-4 and J is TRBJ1-2; 9 bases agree with TRBD1. The CDR3 sequence is 15 residues long. V dropped 3 bases and J dropped 4; count of bases not matched to a gene: 6. The CDR3: CASSFRTGAPYGYTF. CDR3 nucleotide sequence: TGTGCCAGCAGTTTTAGGACAGGGGCTCCCTATGGCTACACCTTC.

V gene TRBV20-1 combines with J gene TRBJ2-1; D gene uncertain. Germline lookup yields CDR1 DFQATT and CDR2 SNEGSKA (reference sequence). CDR3 length: 12 amino acids. Trimming shortened V by 6 bases and J by 4 bases, and 10 bases separated the two germline ends. The CDR3 reads CSARSTYNEQFF. The CDR3 bases are TGCAGTGCCCGGAGCACATACAATGAGCAGTTCTTC.

This clonotype was seen a few times. V gene TRBV20-1 combines with J gene TRBJ2-2; 8 bases are shared with TRBD2. Germline-derived CDR1 and CDR2 are DFQATT and SNEGSKA (reference sequence). J lost 1 base, V lost 0 bases, and 4 bases had no gene match. The CDR3 runs to 16 residues. CDR3 residues: CSARDRLARNTGELFF. The CDR3 DNA follows: TGCAGTGCTAGAGATAGACTAGCGAGGAACACCGGGGAGCTGTTTTTT.

The J gene is TRBJ2-7, the V gene TRBV7-2, with TRBD1 as a possible D gene (5 bases). The length of the CDR3 is 16 residues. Per the germline V gene, CDR1 is SGHTA and CDR2 is FQGNSA. The germline V and J ends were trimmed by 3 bases and 2 bases, with 17 bases remaining between them. The CDR3 spells CASSLARQIKTYEQYF. DNA of the CDR3: TGTGCCAGCAGCTTGGCAAGACAGATCAAGACCTACGAGCAGTACTTC.

A few counts support this clonotype. The gene calls are TRBV20-1 and TRBJ1-1, with 9 bases lining up with TRBD1. The CDR3 is made up of 15 amino acids. Germline trimming cut 3 bases from V and 0 bases from J; bases unmatched to any gene: 5. Germline CDR1 and CDR2: DFQATT and SNEGSKA (reference sequence). CDR3 bases: TGCAGTGCTAGGACAGGGGGGAATTTGAACACTGAAGCTTTCTTT. It yields the protein CSARTGGNLNTEAFF.

The gene calls are TRBV3-1 and TRBJ1-4, with TRBD1 matching 8 bases. Germline CDR1 and CDR2: LGHDT and YNNKEL (reference sequence). CDR3 length: 19 amino acids. The J segment lost 0 bases and the V segment lost 4 bases, leaving 13 bases of the junction unmatched. DNA for the CDR3: TGTGCCAGCAGCCTGGGACAGGATTGGGTGGCTGCAACTAATGAAAAACTGTTTTTT. Translated, it gives CASSLGQDWVAATNEKLFF.

The sample holds a few counts of this clonotype. Mismatch with germline at one junction end may stem from a read error. The chain has TRBV4-2 and TRBJ1-1; D may be TRBD1 (5 bases). Germline V gene data show CDR1 as LGHNA and CDR2 as YNFKEQ. This CDR3 contains 15 residues. The CDR3 DNA reads as TGTGCCAGCAGCCAAGAGGGGACCTTGAAAACTGAAGCTTTCTTT. Translating it yields CASSQEGTLKTEAFF.

The table lists this clonotype with a few counts. This chain joins TRBV5-5 and TRBJ1-1; D is possibly TRBD1 (5 bases). With 0 bases removed from V and 1 base from J, the gap between germline ends came to 13 bases. Germline CDR1 and CDR2: SGHKS and YYEKEE (reference sequence). CDR3 size: 16 residues. DNA of the CDR3: TGTGCCAGCAGCTTGGTGCCGAGACAGAAGAACACTGAAGCTTTCTTT. Protein sequence: CASSLVPRQKNTEAFF.

There are a few counts of this clonotype. The rearrangement uses TRBV25-1 and TRBJ2-1; 7 nucleotides agree with TRBD2. In germline, CDR1 is MGHDK, CDR2 SYGVNS. J lost 4 bases, V lost 3 bases, and 6 bases had no gene match. This CDR3 has 15 amino acids. The CDR3: CASSDGLAAYNEQFF. CDR3 sequence (DNA): TGTGCCAGCAGTGATGGGCTAGCGGCATACAATGAGCAGTTCTTC.

Only a few counts were recorded for this clonotype. The CDR3 coding sequence is TGCGCCAGCAGCCACGGGCTGGGGCCCCAGCATTTT. The encoded protein is CASSHGLGPQHF. The rearrangement links TRBV4-1 to TRBJ1-5, with unresolved D. Germline V gene lookup returns CDR1 MGHRA and CDR2 YSYEKL. V lost 3 bases, J lost 9 bases, and 9 bases lay in between. This CDR3 has 12 residues.

The J gene is TRBJ2-7, the V gene TRBV5-1; the D gene is possibly TRBD1 (7 bases). V was cut by 2 bases and J by 2 bases, with 14 bases left in between. Germline values: CDR1 SGHRS, CDR2 YFSETQ. The CDR3 sequence is 15 residues long. CDR3 sequence reads: CASSFPRGVAYEQYF. The CDR3 coding sequence is TGCGCCAGCAGCTTCCCCAGGGGGGTTGCCTACGAGCAGTACTTC.

This clonotype has a handful of counts. The gene calls are TRBV20-1 and TRBJ2-3; no firm D call. Per germline, CDR1 DFQATT and CDR2 SNEGSKA (reference sequence). Trimming took 2 bases from V and 0 from J, leaving 6 bases between them. This CDR3 is built from 13 residues. The DNA of the CDR3 is TGCAGTGCTAGATTTCCTAGCACAGATACGCAGTATTTT. This codes for CSARFPSTDTQYF.

In this sample, this clonotype turned up a few times. The gene calls are TRBV20-1 and TRBJ2-1; D call uncertain. CDR1 is DFQATT, CDR2 SNEGSKA, per germline (reference sequence). Trimming pared 7 bases from V and 8 bases from J, leaving 9 bases between. The CDR3 is made up of 10 amino acids. CDR3 sequence reads: CSVLSYEQFF. CDR3 in DNA: TGCAGTGTATTAAGCTATGAGCAGTTCTTC.

This clonotype was seen a handful of times. The CDR3 protein is CASSLPPDRVNTEAFF. Written as DNA, the CDR3 is TGTGCCAGCAGCTTACCCCCGGACAGGGTGAACACTGAAGCTTTCTTT. The rearrangement joins TRBV11-2 to TRBJ1-1; 8 nucleotides align to TRBD1. This CDR3 comprises 16 residues. CDR1 SGHAT and CDR2 FQNNGV come from the germline V gene. The trim removed 2 bases at V and 0 bases at J, leaving 5 bases unmatched.

This clonotype was observed a handful of times. The chain carries TRBV6-5 and TRBJ2-3; D not certain. V lost 2 bases, J lost 4 bases, and 13 bases lay in between. Germline CDR1 and CDR2: MNHEY and SVGAGI. The CDR3 spans 15 residues. The CDR3 sequence is CASSYGGRAADTQYF. The CDR3, as DNA: TGTGCCAGCAGTTACGGCGGTCGGGCCGCAGATACGCAGTATTTT.

This clonotype was seen a handful of times. This rearrangement joins TRBV24-1 to TRBJ2-7; 8 nucleotides align to TRBD2. Germline assignment: CDR1 KGHDR and CDR2 SFDVKD. V shed 9 bases and J 3 bases; nucleotides not matched to a gene: 12. The CDR3 is 15 amino acids. The CDR3 DNA reads as TGTGCCACCTCCCCGGGACTAGTGGGCGGCTACGAGCAGTACTTC. It codes for CATSPGLVGGYEQYF.

This chain connects TRBV29-1 to TRBJ1-2, with 8 bases lining up with TRBD1. J was trimmed by 3 bases and V by 5 bases; bases with no gene match: 2. Germline V lookup: CDR1 SQVTM, CDR2 ANQGSEA. The CDR3 has 12 residues. In nucleotides, the CDR3 is TGCAGCGTTATGGGACAGGACTATGGCTACACCTTC. Translating gives CSVMGQDYGYTF.

This chain uses TRBV15 with TRBJ2-3; 10 bases line up with TRBD1. The CDR3 has 12 amino acids. The V segment lost 8 bases and the J segment 5 bases; nucleotides outside the gene matches: 1. CDR1 and CDR2 (germline): LNHNV, YYDKDF (reference sequence). The CDR3 DNA reads as TGTGCCACCCGGACAGGGGGAGATACGCAGTATTTT. It specifies CATRTGGDTQYF.

This clonotype was seen a few times. V gene TRBV9 combines with J gene TRBJ1-5, with 8 bases that match TRBD1. Trimming cost V 3 bases and J 8 bases; bases outside gene matches: 4. The CDR3 sequence is 13 residues long. Germline V gene sequence: CDR1 SGDLS, CDR2 YYNGEE. CDR3 sequence (DNA): TGTGCCAGCAGCGCAGGGGGCCCGGAGCCCCAGCATTTT. Translating gives CASSAGGPEPQHF.

V and J are TRBV7-2 and TRBJ2-7, with D hard to call. Germline CDR1 SGHTA, CDR2 FQGNSA. The CDR3 covers 12 residues. V dropped 3 bases and J dropped 7 bases, with 10 bases sitting between them. The DNA for the CDR3 is TGTGCCAGCAGCTTTACCCCTCGGGAGCAGTACTTC. Translated, it gives CASSFTPREQYF.

The V gene is TRBV6-5, the J gene TRBJ1-2; the D gene is possibly TRBD1 (5 bases). This CDR3 has 17 amino acids. V was shortened by 0 bases and J by 2 bases, with 16 bases between the two germline ends. Germline CDR1 MNHEY, CDR2 SVGAGI. For the CDR3, the DNA is TGTGCCAGCAGTTACTCGATCGGGGGTTGGATGAACTATGGCTACACCTTC. This gives the protein CASSYSIGGWMNYGYTF.

The sample holds a few counts of this clonotype. The chain combines TRBV29-1 with TRBJ1-1; D perhaps matches TRBD1 (5 bases). V lost 7 bases to trimming and J lost 5 bases, with 17 bases between them. The germline V gene has CDR1 SQVTM and CDR2 ANQGSEA. The CDR3 extends over 13 amino acids. CDR3 nucleotides: TGCAGCGCCCGAGGAGGGGAATGGACTGAAGCTTTCTTT. It specifies CSARGGEWTEAFF.